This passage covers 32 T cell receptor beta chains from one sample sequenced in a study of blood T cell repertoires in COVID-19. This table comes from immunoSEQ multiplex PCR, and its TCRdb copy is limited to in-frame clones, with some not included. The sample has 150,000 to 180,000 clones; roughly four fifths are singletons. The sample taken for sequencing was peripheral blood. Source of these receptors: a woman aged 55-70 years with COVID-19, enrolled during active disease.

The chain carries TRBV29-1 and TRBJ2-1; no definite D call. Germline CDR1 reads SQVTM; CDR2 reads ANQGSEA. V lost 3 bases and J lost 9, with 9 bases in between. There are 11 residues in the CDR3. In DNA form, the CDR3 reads TGCAGCGTTGAGCGGCCGATTGAGCAGTTCTTC. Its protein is CSVERPIEQFF.

The CDR3 region is CASSSYVQNTEAFF. DNA for the CDR3: TGTGCCAGCAGCTCTTACGTACAGAACACTGAAGCTTTCTTT. This chain joins TRBV5-8 and TRBJ1-1; no firm D call. The germline V and J ends were trimmed by 3 bases and 1 base, with 10 bases remaining between them. Per the germline V gene, CDR1 is SGHTS and CDR2 is YDEGEE. The CDR3 spans 14 residues.

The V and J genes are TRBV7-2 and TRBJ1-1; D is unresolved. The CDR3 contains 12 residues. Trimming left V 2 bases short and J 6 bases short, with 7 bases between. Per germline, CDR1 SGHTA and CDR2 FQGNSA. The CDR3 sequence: CASSLWSPEAFF. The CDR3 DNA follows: TGTGCCAGCAGCTTATGGAGCCCTGAAGCTTTCTTT. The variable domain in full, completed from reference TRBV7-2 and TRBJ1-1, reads GAGVSQSPSNKVTEKGKDVELRCDPISGHTALYWYRQSLGQGLEFLIYFQGNSAPDKSGLPSDRFSAERTGGSVSTLTIQRTQQEDSAVYLCASSLWSPEAFFGQGTRLTVV.

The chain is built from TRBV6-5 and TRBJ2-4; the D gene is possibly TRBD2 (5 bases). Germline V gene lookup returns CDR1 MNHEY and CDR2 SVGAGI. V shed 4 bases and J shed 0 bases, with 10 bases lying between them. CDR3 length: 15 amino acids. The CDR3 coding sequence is TGTGCCAGCAGTTCGAGGGAAAGAGCCAAAAACATTCAGTACTTC. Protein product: CASSSRERAKNIQYF.

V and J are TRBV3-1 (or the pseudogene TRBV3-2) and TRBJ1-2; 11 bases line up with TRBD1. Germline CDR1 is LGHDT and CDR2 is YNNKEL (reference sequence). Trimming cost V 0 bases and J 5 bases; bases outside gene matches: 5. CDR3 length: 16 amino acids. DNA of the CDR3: TGTGCCAGCAGCCAAGAAACTGGGACAGGGGGATATGGCTACACCTTC. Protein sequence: CASSQETGTGGYGYTF.

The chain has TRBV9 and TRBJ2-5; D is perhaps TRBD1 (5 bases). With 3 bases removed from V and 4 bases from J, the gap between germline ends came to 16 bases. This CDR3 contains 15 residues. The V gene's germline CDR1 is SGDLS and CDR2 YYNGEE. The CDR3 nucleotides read TGTGCCAGCAGCGGTTCCCTAGGTAGGGGAGAGACCCAGTACTTC. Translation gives CASSGSLGRGETQYF. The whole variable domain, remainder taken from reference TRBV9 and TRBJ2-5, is DSGVTQTPKHLITATGQRVTLRCSPRSGDLSVYWYQQSLDQGLQFLIQYYNGEERAKGNILERFSAQQFPDLHSELNLSSLELGDSALYFCASSGSLGRGETQYFGPGTRLLVL.

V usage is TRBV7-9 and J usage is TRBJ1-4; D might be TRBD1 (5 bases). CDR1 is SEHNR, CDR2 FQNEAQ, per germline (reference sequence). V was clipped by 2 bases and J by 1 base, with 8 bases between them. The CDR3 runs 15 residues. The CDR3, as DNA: TGTGCCAGCAGCTTATCGGGGGTAACTAATGAAAAACTGTTTTTT. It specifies CASSLSGVTNEKLFF.

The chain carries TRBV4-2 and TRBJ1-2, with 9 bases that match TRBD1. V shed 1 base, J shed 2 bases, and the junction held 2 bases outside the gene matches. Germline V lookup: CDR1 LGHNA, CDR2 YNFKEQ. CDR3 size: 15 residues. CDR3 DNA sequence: TGTGCCAGCAGCCAAGGGACAGGGGCGAACTATGGCTACACCTTC. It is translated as CASSQGTGANYGYTF.

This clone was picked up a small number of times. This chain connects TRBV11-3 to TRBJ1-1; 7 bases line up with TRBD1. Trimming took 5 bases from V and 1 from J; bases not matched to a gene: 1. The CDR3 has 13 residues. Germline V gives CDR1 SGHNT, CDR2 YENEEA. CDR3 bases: TGTGCCAGCAGCGCAGGGGGGAACACTGAAGCTTTCTTT. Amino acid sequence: CASSAGGNTEAFF. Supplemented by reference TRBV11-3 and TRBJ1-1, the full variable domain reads EAGVVQSPRYKIIEKKQPVAFWCNPISGHNTLYWYLQNLGQGPELLIRYENEEAVDDSQLPKDRFSAERLKGVDSTLKIQPAELGDSAVYLCASSAGGNTEAFFGQGTRLTVV.

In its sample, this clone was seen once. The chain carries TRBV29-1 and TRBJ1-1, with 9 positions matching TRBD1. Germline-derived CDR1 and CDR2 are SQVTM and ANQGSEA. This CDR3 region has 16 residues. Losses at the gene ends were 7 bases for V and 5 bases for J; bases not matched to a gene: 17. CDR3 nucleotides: TGCAGCGCCATCGACAGGGGGAAGGTCGTTAGGACTGAAGCTTTCTTT. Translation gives CSAIDRGKVVRTEAFF.

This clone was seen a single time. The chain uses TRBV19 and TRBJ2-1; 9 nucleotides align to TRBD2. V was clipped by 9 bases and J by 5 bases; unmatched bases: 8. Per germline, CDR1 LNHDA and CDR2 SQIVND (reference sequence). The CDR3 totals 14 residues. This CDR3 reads CASCRGLANNEQFF. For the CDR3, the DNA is TGTGCCAGCTGCCGGGGACTAGCCAACAATGAGCAGTTCTTC.

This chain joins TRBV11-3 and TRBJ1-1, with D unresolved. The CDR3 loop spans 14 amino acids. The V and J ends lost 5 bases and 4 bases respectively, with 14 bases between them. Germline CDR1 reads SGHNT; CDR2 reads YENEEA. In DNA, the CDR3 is TGTGCCAGCAGCCCGACGGCGGGGTCCACTGAAGCTTTCTTT. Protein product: CASSPTAGSTEAFF.

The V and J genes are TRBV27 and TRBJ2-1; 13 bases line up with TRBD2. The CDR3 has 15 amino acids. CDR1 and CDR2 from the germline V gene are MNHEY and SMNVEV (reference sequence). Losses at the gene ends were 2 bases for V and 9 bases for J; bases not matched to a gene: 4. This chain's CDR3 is CASSLMGLAGSEQFF. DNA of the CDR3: TGTGCCAGCAGTTTAATGGGACTAGCGGGAAGTGAGCAGTTCTTC.

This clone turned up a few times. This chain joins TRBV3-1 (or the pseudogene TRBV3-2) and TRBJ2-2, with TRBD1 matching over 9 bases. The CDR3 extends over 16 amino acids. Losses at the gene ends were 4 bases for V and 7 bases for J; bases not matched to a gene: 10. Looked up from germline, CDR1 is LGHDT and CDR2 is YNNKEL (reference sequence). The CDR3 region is CASSPGRDRVVGELFF. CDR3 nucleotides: TGTGCCAGCAGCCCGGGCCGGGACAGGGTCGTCGGGGAGCTGTTTTTT.

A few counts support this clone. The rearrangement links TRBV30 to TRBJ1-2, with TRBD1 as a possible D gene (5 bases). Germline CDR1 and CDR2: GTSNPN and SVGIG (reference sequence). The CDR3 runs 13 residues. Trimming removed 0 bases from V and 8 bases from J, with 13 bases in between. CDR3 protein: CAWSVNGREGYTF. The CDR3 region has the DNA TGTGCCTGGAGTGTAAACGGCAGGGAAGGCTACACCTTC.

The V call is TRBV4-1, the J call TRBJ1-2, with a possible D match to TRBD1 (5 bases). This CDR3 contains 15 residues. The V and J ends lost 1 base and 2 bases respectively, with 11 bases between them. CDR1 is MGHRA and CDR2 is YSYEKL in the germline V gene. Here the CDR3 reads CASSQGEGPNYGYTF. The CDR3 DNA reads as TGCGCCAGCAGCCAAGGGGAGGGACCCAACTATGGCTACACCTTC.

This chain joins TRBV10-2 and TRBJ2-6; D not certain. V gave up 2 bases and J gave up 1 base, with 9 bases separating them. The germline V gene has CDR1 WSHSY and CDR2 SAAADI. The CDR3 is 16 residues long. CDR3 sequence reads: CASSEESRSGANVLTF. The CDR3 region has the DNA TGCGCCAGCAGTGAGGAAAGCCGATCTGGGGCCAACGTCCTGACTTTC.

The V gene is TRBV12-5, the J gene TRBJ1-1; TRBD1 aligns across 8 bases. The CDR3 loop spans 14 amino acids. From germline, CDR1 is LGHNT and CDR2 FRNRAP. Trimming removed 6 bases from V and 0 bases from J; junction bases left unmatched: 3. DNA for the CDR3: TGTGCTAGTGGCCGGGACAGGCTGAACACTGAAGCTTTCTTT. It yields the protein CASGRDRLNTEAFF. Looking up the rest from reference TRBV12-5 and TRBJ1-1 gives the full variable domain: DARVTQTPRHKVTEMGQEVTMRCQPILGHNTVFWYRQTMMQGLELLAYFRNRAPLDDSGMPKDRFSAEMPDATLATLKIQPSEPRDSAVYFCASGRDRLNTEAFFGQGTRLTVV.

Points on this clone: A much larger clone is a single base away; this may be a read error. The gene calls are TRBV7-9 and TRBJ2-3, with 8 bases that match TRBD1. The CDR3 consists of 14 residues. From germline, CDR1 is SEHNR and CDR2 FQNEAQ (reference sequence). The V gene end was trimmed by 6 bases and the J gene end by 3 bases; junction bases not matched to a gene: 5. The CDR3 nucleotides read TGTGCCAGCAGACCACAGGGGGGTACAGATACGCAGTATTTT. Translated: CASRPQGGTDTQYF.

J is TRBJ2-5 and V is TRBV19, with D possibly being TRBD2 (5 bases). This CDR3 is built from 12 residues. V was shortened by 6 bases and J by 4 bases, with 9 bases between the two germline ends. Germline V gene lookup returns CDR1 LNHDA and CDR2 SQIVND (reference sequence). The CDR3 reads CASSTRGETQYF. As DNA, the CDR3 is TGTGCCAGTAGCACCCGGGGAGAGACCCAGTACTTC.

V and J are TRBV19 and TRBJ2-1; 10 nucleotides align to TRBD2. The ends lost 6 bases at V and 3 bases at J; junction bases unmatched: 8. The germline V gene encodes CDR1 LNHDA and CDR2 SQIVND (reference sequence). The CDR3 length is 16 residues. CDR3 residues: CASRKSGRALYNEQFF. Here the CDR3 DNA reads TGTGCCAGTAGAAAAAGCGGGAGGGCCCTCTACAATGAGCAGTTCTTC.

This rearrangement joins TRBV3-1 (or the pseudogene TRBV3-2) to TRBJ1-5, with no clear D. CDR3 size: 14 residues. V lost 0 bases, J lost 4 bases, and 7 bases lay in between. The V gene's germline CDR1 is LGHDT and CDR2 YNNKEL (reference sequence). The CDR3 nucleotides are TGTGCCAGCAGCCAAGATTTCGCGAATCAGCCCCAGCATTTT. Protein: CASSQDFANQPQHF.

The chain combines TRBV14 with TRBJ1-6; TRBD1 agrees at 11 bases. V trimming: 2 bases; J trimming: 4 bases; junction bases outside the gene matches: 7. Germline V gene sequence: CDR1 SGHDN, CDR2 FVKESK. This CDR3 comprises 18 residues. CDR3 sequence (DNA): TGTGCCAGCAGCCAACGGACAGGGGGCACGAATTATAATTCACCCCTCCACTTT. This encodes CASSQRTGGTNYNSPLHF. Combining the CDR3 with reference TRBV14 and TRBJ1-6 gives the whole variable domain EAGVTQFPSHSVIEKGQTVTLRCDPISGHDNLYWYRRVMGKEIKFLLHFVKESKQDESGMPNNRFLAERTGGTYSTLKVQPAELEDSGVYFCASSQRTGGTNYNSPLHFGNGTRLTVT.

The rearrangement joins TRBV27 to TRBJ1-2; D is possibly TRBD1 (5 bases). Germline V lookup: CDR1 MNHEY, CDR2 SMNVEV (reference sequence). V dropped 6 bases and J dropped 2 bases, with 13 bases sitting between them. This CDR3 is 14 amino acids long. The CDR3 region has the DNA TGTGCCAGCAGCCCCAGGGTGGGGAACTATGGCTACACCTTC. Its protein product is CASSPRVGNYGYTF.

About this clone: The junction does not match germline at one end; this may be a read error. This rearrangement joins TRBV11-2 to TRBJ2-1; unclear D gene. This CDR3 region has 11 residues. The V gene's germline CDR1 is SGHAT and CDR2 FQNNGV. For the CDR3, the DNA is TGTGCCAGCAGCTCCTACGATGAGCAGTTCTTC. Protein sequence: CASSSYDEQFF.

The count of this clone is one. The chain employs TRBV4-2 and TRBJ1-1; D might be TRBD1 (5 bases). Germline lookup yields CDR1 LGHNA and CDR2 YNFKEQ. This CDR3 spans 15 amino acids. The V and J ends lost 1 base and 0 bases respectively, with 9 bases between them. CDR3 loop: CASSQGAGLNTEAFF. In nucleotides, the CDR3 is TGTGCCAGCAGCCAAGGGGCAGGGCTGAACACTGAAGCTTTCTTT.

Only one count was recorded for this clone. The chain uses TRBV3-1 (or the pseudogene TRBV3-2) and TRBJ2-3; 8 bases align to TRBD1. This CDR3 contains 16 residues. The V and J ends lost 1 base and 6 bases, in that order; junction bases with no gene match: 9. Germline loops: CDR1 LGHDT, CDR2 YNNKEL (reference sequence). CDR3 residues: CASSQVTYRGTDTQYF. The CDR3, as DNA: TGTGCCAGCAGCCAAGTTACCTACAGGGGGACGGATACGCAGTATTTT.

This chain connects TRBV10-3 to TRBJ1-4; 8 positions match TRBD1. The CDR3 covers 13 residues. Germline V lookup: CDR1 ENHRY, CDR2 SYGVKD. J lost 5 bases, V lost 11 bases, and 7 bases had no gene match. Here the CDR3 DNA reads TGTGCCGTTACAGGGGGGCAGAATGAAAAACTGTTTTTT. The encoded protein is CAVTGGQNEKLFF.

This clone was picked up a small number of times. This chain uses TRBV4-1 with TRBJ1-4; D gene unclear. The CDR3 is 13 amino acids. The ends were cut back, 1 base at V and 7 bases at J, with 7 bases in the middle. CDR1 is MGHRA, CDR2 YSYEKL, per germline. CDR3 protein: CASSQGPFEKLFF. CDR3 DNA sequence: TGCGCCAGCAGCCAAGGTCCCTTTGAAAAACTGTTTTTT.

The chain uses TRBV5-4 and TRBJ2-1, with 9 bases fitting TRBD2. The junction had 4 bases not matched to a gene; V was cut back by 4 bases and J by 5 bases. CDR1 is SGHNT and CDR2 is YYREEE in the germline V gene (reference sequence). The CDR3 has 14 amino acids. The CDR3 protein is CASSPTSGDNEQFF. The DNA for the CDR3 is TGTGCCAGCAGCCCGACTAGCGGAGACAATGAGCAGTTCTTC.

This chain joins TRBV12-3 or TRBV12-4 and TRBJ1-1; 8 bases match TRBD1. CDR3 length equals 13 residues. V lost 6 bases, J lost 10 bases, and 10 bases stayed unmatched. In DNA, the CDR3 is TGTGCCAGCAGCCACAGACTAACAGGGGGAGCTTTCTTT. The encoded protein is CASSHRLTGGAFF.

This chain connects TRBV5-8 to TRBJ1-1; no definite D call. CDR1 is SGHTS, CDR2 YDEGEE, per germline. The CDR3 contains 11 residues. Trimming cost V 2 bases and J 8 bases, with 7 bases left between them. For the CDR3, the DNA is TGTGCCAGCAGCTTCCGGGAGGAAGCTTTCTTT. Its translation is CASSFREEAFF.